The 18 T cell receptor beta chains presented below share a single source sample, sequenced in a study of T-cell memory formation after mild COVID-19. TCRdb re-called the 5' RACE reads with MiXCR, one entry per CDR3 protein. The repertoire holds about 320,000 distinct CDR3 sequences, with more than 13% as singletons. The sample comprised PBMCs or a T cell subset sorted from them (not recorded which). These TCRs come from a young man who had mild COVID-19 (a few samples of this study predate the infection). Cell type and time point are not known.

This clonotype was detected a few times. CDR3 in amino acids: CASISRDKPYEQYF. Here the CDR3 DNA reads TGTGCCAGTATAAGCCGGGACAAGCCCTACGAGCAGTACTTC. The rearrangement joins TRBV27 to TRBJ2-7; D is perhaps TRBD1 (6 bases). CDR1 is MNHEY, CDR2 SMNVEV, per germline (reference sequence). V lost 9 bases, J lost 2 bases, and 17 bases lay in between. The CDR3 spans 14 residues.

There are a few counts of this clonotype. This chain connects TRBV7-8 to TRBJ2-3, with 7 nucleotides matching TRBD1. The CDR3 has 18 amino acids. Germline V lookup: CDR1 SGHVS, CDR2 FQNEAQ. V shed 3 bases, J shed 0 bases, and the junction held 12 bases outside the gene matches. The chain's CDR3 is CASSLGPYRGASTDTQYF. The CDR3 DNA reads TGTGCCAGCAGCTTGGGTCCGTACAGGGGCGCTAGCACAGATACGCAGTATTTT.

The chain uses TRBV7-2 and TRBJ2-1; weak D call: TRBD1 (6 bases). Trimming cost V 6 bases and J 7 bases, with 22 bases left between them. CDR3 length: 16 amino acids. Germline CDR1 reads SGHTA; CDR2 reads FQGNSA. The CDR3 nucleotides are TGTGCCAGCAGGGGGGCGGGTGATGTTGGTCGAAATGAGCAGTTCTTC. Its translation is CASRGAGDVGRNEQFF.

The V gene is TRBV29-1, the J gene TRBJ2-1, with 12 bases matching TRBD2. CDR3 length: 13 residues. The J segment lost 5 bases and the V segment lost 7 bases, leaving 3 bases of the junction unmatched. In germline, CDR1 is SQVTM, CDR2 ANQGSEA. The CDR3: CSAGLAGNNEQFF. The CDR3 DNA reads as TGCAGCGCTGGACTAGCGGGGAACAATGAGCAGTTCTTC.

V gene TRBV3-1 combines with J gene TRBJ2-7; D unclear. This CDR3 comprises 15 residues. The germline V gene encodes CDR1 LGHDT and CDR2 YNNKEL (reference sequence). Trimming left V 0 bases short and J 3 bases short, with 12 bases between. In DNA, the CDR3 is TGTGCCAGCAGCCAAGATCCGTACCGGATCTACGAGCAGTACTTC. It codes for CASSQDPYRIYEQYF.

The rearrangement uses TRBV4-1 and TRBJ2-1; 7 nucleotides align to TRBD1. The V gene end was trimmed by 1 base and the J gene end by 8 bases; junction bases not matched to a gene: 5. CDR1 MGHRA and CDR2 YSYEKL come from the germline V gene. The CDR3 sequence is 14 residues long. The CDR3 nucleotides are TGCGCCAGCAGCCAAGCAACAGGGGACGATGAGCAGTTCTTC. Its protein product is CASSQATGDDEQFF.

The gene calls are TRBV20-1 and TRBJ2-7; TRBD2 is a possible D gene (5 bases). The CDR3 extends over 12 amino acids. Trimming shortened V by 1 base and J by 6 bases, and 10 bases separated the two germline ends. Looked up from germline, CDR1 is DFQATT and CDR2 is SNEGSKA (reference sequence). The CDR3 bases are TGCAGTGCTAGAGGTCCAGGAGGCGAGCAGTACTTC. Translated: CSARGPGGEQYF.

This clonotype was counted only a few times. In DNA form, the CDR3 reads TGTGCCAGCAGTGGGGGGTCCCTGACCGAGCAGTACTTC. It encodes CASSGGSLTEQYF. The chain combines TRBV12-3 or TRBV12-4 with TRBJ2-7; tentatively, D is TRBD2 (6 bases). CDR3 length: 13 amino acids. V lost 5 bases and J lost 6, with 14 bases in between.

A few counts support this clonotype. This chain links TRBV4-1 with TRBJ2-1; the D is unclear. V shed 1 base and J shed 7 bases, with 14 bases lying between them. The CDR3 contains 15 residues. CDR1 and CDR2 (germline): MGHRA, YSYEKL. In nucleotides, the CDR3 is TGCGCCAGCAGCCAAGGCAAGGGATGGGTGAATGAGCAGTTCTTC. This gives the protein CASSQGKGWVNEQFF.

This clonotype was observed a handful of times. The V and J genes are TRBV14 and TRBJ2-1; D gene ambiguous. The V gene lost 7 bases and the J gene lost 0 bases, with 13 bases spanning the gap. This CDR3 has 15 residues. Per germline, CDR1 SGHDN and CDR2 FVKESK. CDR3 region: CASTFRRTSYNEQFF. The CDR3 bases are TGTGCCAGCACCTTCAGACGGACCTCCTACAATGAGCAGTTCTTC.

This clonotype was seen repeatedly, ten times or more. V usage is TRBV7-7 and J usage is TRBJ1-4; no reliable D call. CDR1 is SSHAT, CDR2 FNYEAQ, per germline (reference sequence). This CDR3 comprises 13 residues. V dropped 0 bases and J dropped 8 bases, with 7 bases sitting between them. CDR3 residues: CASSLALGEKLFF. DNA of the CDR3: TGTGCCAGCAGCTTAGCGTTAGGGGAAAAACTGTTTTTT.

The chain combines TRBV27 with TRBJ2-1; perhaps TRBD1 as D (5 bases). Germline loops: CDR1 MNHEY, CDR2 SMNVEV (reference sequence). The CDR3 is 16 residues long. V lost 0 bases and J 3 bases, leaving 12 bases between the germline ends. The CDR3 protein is CASSLSRQGNYNEQFF. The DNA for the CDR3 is TGTGCCAGCAGTTTATCGCGGCAGGGAAACTACAATGAGCAGTTCTTC.

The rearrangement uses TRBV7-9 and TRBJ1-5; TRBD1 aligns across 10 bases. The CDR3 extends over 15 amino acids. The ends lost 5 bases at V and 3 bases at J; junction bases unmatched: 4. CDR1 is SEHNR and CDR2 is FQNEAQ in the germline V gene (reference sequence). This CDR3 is CASSRTGGTNQPQHF. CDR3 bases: TGTGCCAGCAGCCGGACAGGGGGTACCAATCAGCCCCAGCATTTT. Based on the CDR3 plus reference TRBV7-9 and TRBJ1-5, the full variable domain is DTGVSQNPRHKITKRGQNVTFRCDPISEHNRLYWYRQTLGQGPEFLTYFQNEAQLEKSRLLSDRFSAERPKGSFSTLEIQRTEQGDSAMYLCASSRTGGTNQPQHFGDGTRLSIL.

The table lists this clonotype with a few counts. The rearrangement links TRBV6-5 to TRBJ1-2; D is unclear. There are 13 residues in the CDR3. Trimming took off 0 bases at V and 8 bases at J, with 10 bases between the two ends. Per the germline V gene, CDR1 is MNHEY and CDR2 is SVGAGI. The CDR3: CASSYSLTGGYTF. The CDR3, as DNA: TGTGCCAGCAGTTACTCGTTAACTGGCGGCTACACCTTC.

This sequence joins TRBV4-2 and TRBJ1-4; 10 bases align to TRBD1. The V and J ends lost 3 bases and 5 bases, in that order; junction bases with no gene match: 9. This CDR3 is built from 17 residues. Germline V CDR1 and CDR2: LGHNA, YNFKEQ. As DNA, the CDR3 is TGTGCCAGCAGCCAGTACCCGACAGGGGGCGAGAATGAAAAACTGTTTTTT. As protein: CASSQYPTGGENEKLFF.

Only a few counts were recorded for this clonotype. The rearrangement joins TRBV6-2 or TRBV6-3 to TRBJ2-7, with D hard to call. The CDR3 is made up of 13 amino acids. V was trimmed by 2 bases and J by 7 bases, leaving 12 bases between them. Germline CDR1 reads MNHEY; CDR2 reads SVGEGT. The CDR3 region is CASSYPNSPEQYV. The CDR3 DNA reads TGTGCCAGCAGTTACCCCAACTCTCCTGAGCAGTACGTC.

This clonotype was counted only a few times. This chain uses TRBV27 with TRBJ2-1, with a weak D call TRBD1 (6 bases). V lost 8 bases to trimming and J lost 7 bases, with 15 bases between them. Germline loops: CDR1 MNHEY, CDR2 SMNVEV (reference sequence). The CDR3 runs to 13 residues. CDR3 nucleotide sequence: TGTGCCAGCGCCTACGGGCAGGGGAATGAGCAGTTCTTC. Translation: CASAYGQGNEQFF.

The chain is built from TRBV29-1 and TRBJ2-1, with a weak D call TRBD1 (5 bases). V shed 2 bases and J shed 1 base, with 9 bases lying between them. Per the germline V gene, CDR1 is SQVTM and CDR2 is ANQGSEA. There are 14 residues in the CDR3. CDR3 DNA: TGCAGCGTTGAAATAGGGGCTTCCTACAATGAGCAGTTCTTC. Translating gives CSVEIGASYNEQFF.